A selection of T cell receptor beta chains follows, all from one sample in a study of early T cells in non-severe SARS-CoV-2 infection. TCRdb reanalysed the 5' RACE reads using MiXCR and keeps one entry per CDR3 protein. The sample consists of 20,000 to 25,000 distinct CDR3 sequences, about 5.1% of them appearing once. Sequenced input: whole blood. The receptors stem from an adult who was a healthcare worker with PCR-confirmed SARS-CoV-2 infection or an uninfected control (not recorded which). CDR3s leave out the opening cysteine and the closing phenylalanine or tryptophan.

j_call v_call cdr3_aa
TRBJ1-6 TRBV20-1 SARQGLNNSPLH
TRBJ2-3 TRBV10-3 ASNSGSTDTQY
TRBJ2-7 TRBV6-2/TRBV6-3 ASKRASGTWEQY
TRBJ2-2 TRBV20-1 SARDPAEVDTGELF
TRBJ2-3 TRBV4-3 ASSQDRLAGADTQY
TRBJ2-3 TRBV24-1 ATSDFGTGQGMDTQY
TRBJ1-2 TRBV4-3 ASSPDIYYGYT
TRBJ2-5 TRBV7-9 ASSLVAGGPQETQY
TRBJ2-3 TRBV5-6 ASSLVGSGRGDTQY
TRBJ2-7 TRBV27 ASSVPGQTTQYEQY
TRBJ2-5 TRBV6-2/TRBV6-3 ASSQYPGTQY
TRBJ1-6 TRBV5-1 ASSLDGSNSPLH
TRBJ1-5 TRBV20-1 SAPPGTGYTSNQPQH
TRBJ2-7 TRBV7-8 ASSATRTFPGQEPYEQY
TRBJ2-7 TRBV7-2 ASSFRAEQY
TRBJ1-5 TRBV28 ASSAPRSSWTGSNQPQH
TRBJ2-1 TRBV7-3 ASSLTSGPRRDNEQF
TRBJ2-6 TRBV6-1 ASSEVTGTGANVLT